The next 2 T cell receptor beta chains were all read from a single sample in a study of cytomegalovirus exposure and HLA in healthy donors. The PCR used 60 Vbeta and 13 Jbeta primers. The method was immunoSEQ multiplex PCR; TCRdb's version includes in-frame clones alone and lacks a portion of them. The data hold some 150,000 clones, with 50% to 75% observed a single time. Sequencing input: PBMCs. All receptors come from a woman aged 40 to 50 in good health and CMV-seronegative.

This chain links TRBV6-5 with TRBJ1-1; D is unresolved. CDR3 size: 13 residues. The ends were cut back, 0 bases at V and 9 bases at J, with 11 bases in the middle. Germline values: CDR1 MNHEY, CDR2 SVGAGI. CDR3 region: CASSYSQDWQAFF. The CDR3 DNA reads as TGTGCCAGCAGTTACTCTCAGGACTGGCAAGCTTTCTTT.

This clone showed up just a few times. The chain recombines TRBV19 with TRBJ2-1; maybe TRBD1 (6 bases). Per the germline V gene, CDR1 is LNHDA and CDR2 is SQIVND (reference sequence). This CDR3 has 15 residues. The V end lost 5 bases, the J end lost 2 bases, and 13 bases lay between the germline ends. CDR3 in amino acids: CASSEQGIPYNEQFF. DNA of the CDR3: TGTGCCAGTAGTGAACAGGGTATTCCCTACAATGAGCAGTTCTTC.